This T cell receptor (beta chain) was sequenced in a study of blood T cells in healthy people across ages. Whole-study results and caveats: In the absence of known donor CMV status, changes in expanded clonotypes were possibly confounded.

The total RNA that was extracted per sample amounted to at least 5 micrograms. It was with a sample-barcoded 5' primer and a J-beta primer mix that a second PCR of roughly 7 to 12 cycles was run. Each cDNA molecule carried a tag from a template-switch adaptor that contained 12 random nucleotides. TCRdb re-derived calls from the 5' RACE reads in MiXCR, one entry per CDR3 protein. The table lists about 780,000 distinct CDR3 sequences, about 47% of them singletons. The germline CDR1 and CDR2 sequences are LNHNV and YYDKDF (reference sequence). J gave up 5 bases and V 2 bases, and 8 bases lay outside the gene matches. The CDR3 runs 18 residues. The table lists this clonotype with a few counts. Its antigen remains unidentified.

Sequenced input: blood. This clonotype was sampled from a man older than 75 in good health. This rearrangement joins TRBV15 to TRBJ2-2; 13 bases are shared with TRBD2. DNA for the CDR3: TGTGCCACCAGCAGACATAAACTAGCGGGAGGGCCTACCGGGGAGCTGTTTTTT. This sequence encodes CATSRHKLAGGPTGELFF.